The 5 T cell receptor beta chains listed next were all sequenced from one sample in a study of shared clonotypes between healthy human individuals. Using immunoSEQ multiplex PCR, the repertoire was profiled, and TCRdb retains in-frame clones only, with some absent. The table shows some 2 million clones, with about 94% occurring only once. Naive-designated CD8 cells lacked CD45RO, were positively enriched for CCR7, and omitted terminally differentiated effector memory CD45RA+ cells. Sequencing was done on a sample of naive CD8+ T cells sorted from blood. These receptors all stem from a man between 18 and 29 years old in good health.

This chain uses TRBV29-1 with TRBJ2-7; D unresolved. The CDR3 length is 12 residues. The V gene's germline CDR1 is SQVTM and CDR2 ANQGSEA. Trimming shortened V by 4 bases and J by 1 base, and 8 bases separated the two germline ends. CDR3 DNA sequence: TGCAGCGTTGTTCTGGGGTCCTACGAGCAGTACTTC. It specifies CSVVLGSYEQYF.

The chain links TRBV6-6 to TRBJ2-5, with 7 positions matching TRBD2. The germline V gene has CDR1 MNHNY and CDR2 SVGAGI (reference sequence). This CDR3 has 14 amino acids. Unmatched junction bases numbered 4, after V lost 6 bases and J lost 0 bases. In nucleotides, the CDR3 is TGTGCCAGCAGCGTAGCGGGTTACCAAGAGACCCAGTACTTC. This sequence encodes CASSVAGYQETQYF.

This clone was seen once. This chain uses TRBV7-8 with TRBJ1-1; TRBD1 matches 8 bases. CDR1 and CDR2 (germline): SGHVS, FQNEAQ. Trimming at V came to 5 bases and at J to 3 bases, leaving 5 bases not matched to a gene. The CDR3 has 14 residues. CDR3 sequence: CASSPTGGHTEAFF. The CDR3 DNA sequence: TGTGCCAGCAGCCCCACAGGGGGGCACACTGAAGCTTTCTTT.

Here the CDR3 reads CASSLIAGNNNEQFF. The DNA for the CDR3 is TGTGCCAGCAGCCTCATCGCGGGAAACAACAATGAGCAGTTCTTC. This chain connects TRBV7-8 to TRBJ2-1; D is perhaps TRBD2 (6 bases). Germline loops: CDR1 SGHVS, CDR2 FQNEAQ. The CDR3 length is 15 residues. The V end lost 5 bases, the J end lost 5 bases, and 16 bases lay between the germline ends.

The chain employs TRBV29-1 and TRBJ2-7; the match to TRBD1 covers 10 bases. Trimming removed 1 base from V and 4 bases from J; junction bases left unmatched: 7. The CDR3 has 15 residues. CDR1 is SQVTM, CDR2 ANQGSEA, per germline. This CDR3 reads CSVEAVGTGEYEQYF. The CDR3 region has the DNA TGCAGCGTTGAAGCTGTCGGGACAGGGGAGTACGAGCAGTACTTC.